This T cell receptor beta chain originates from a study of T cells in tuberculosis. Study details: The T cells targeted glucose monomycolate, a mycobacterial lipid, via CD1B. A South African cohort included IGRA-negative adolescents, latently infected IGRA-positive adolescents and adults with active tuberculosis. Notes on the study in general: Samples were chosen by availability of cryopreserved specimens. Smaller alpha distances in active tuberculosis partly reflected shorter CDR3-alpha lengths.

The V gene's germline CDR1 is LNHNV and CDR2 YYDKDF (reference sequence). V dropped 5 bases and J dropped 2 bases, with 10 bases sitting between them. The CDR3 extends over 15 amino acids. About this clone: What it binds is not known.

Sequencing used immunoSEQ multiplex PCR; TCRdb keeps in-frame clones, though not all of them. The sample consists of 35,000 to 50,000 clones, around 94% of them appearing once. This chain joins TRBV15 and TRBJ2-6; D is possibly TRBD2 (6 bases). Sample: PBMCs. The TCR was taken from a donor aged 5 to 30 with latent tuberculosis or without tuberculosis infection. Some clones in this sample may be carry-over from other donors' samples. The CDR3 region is CATSPGLPGANVLTF. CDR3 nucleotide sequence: TGTGCCACCAGCCCCGGACTACCTGGGGCCAACGTCCTGACTTTC.